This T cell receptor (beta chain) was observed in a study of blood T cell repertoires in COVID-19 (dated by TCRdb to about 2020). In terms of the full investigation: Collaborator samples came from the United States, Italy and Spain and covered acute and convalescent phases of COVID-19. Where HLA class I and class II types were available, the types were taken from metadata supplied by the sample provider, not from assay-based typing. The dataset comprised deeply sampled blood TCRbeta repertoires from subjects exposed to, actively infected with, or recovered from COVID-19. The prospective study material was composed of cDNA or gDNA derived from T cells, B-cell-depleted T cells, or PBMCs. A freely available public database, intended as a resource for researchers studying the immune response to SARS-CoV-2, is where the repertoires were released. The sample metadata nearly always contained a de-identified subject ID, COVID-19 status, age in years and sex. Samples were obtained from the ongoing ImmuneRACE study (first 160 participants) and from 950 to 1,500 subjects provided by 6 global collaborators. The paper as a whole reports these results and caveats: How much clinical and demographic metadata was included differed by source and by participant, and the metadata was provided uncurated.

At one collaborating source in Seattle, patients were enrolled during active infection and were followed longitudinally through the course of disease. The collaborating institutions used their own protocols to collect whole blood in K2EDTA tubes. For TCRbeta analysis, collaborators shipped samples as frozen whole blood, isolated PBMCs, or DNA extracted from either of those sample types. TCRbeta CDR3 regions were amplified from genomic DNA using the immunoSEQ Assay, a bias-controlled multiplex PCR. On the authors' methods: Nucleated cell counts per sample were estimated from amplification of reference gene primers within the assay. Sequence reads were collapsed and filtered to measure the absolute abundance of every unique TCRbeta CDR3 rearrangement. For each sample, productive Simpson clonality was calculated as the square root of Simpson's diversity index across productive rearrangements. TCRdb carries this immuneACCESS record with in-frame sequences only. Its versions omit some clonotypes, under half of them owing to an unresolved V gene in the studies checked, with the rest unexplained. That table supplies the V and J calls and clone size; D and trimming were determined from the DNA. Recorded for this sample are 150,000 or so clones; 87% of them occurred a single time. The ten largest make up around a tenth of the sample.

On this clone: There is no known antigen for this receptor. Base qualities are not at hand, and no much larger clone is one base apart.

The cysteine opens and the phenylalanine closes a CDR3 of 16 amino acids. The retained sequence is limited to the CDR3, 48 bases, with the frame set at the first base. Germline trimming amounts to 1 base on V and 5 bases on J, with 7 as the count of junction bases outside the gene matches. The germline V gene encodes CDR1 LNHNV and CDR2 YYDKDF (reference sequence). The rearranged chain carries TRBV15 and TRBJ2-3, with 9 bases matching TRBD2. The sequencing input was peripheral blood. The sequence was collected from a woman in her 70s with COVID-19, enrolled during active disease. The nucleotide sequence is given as TGTGCCACCAGCAGAGGTCTGGGGCGGGAGGGAGATACGCAGTATTTT. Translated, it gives CATSRGLGREGDTQYF.